The 25 T cell receptor beta chains presented below share a single source sample, sequenced in a study of cytomegalovirus exposure and HLA in healthy donors (dated 2017 in TCRdb). The method was the immunoSEQ multiplex PCR assay. The multiplex PCR relied on a mix of 60 forward primers for TCR Vbeta segments and 13 reverse primers for TCR Jbeta segments. In its TCRdb copy, this immuneACCESS table keeps in-frame sequences only and misses some clones. Where compared with another copy, unresolved V genes explain less than half of these, and the others have no known cause. The sample contains 150,000 to 180,000 clones, 80% of them found a single time. Jointly, the top ten make up around 6% of the sample. The sample comprised PBMCs. All receptors derive from a woman aged 40 to 49 in good health and CMV-seropositive.

The rearrangement joins TRBV5-1 to TRBJ2-3; the D gene is possibly TRBD1 (6 bases). The V and J ends lost 0 bases and 3 bases respectively, with 17 bases between them. The CDR3 extends over 17 amino acids. Germline V lookup: CDR1 SGHRS, CDR2 YFSETQ. The CDR3 DNA reads as TGCGCCAGCAGCTTGGAGGTTCAGGGGCGGGTTACAGATACGCAGTATTTT. As protein: CASSLEVQGRVTDTQYF.

The rearrangement links TRBV2 to TRBJ2-2; TRBD2 might be the D (6 bases). V was shortened by 5 bases and J by 4 bases, with 11 bases between the two germline ends. The germline CDR1 and CDR2 sequences are SNHLY and FYNNEI. CDR3 length: 14 amino acids. Written as DNA, the CDR3 is TGTGCCAGCAGTCTGGACTACAGCACCGGGGAGCTGTTTTTT. This codes for CASSLDYSTGELFF.

This clone was seen many times. The gene calls are TRBV10-2 and TRBJ2-2, with TRBD2 matching 8 bases. The length of the CDR3 is 15 residues. Germline CDR1 and CDR2: WSHSY and SAAADI. V was pared by 4 bases and J by 4 bases, with 5 bases of the junction left unmatched. CDR3 DNA: TGCGCCAGCAGTGGTACTAGCGGAGGCACCGGGGAGCTGTTTTTT. It translates to CASSGTSGGTGELFF.

This clone was picked up a small number of times. This chain links TRBV7-6 with TRBJ1-1; TRBD1 matches at 8 bases. CDR1 SGHVS and CDR2 FNYEAQ come from the germline V gene. The CDR3 spans 15 residues. Germline trimming cut 5 bases from V and 1 base from J; bases unmatched to any gene: 6. This CDR3 reads CASSPPTGENTEAFF. In nucleotides, the CDR3 is TGTGCCAGCAGCCCCCCGACAGGGGAGAACACTGAAGCTTTCTTT.

The chain links TRBV19 to TRBJ2-1; TRBD2 might be the D (7 bases). This CDR3 has 16 residues. Per germline, CDR1 LNHDA and CDR2 SQIVND (reference sequence). V was pared by 2 bases and J by 5 bases, with 16 bases between. The chain's CDR3 is CASSIFGGLPHNEQFF. The CDR3 DNA follows: TGTGCCAGTAGTATATTCGGGGGGCTCCCCCACAATGAGCAGTTCTTC.

V is TRBV11-2 and J is TRBJ2-7; maybe TRBD1 (6 bases). Trimming took 5 bases from V and 1 from J, leaving 15 bases between them. The germline gives CDR1 SGHAT, CDR2 FQNNGV. CDR3 size: 15 residues. CDR3 amino acids: CASSPRGGESYEQYF. In DNA, the CDR3 is TGTGCCAGCAGCCCACGAGGGGGAGAGTCCTACGAGCAGTACTTC.

The chain carries TRBV5-1 and TRBJ2-7, with 9 positions matching TRBD2. V gave up 5 bases and J gave up 2 bases; unmatched junction bases: 2. CDR1 is SGHRS, CDR2 YFSETQ, per germline. This CDR3 spans 13 amino acids. The CDR3 sequence is CASRPSGAYEQYF. CDR3 in DNA: TGCGCCAGCAGGCCTAGCGGGGCCTACGAGCAGTACTTC.

Comment on this clone: An end of the junction differs from the germline gene, which may be a read error. The rearrangement uses TRBV6-5 and TRBJ2-7, with D tentatively TRBD2 (5 bases). The CDR3 loop spans 14 amino acids. Looked up from germline, CDR1 is MNHEY and CDR2 is SVGAGI. Written as DNA, the CDR3 is TGTGCCAGCATCCCTGGCGGGTCCTCCTCCGAGCAGTACTTC. It codes for CASIPGGSSSEQYF.

The chain is built from TRBV4-1 and TRBJ2-1; TRBD2 aligns across 13 bases. V gave up 4 bases and J gave up 7 bases; unmatched junction bases: 7. This CDR3 is 16 amino acids long. CDR1 MGHRA and CDR2 YSYEKL come from the germline V gene. The DNA of the CDR3 is TGCGCCAGCAGCCCAACTAGCGGGAGGGCCAGAAATGAGCAGTTCTTC. Residues: CASSPTSGRARNEQFF.

This clone was detected ten times or more. J is TRBJ2-5 and V is TRBV5-6; possible D gene TRBD1, 5 bases. The CDR3 loop spans 15 amino acids. CDR1 and CDR2 (germline): SGHDT, YYEEEE. V was clipped by 0 bases and J by 2 bases, with 11 bases between them. CDR3 coding DNA: TGTGCCAGCAGCTTGGCCTTGGACACTCAAGAGACCCAGTACTTC. Translation gives CASSLALDTQETQYF.

The chain carries TRBV19 and TRBJ1-3, with TRBD1 as a possible D gene (5 bases). The germline V gene encodes CDR1 LNHDA and CDR2 SQIVND (reference sequence). The V end lost 5 bases, the J end lost 7 bases, and 12 bases lay between the germline ends. This CDR3 is 13 amino acids long. The CDR3 DNA sequence: TGTGCCAGTAGTGAGGGGAGGCGGAACACCATATATTTT. Protein: CASSEGRRNTIYF.

V and J are TRBV19 and TRBJ2-5; TRBD1 aligns across 8 bases. V gave up 5 bases and J gave up 0 bases; unmatched junction bases: 5. Germline V gene sequence: CDR1 LNHDA, CDR2 SQIVND (reference sequence). The CDR3 loop spans 15 amino acids. The CDR3 region has the DNA TGTGCCAGTAGTGTCGGGACAGGTCACCAAGAGACCCAGTACTTC. Residues: CASSVGTGHQETQYF. Looking up the rest from reference TRBV19 and TRBJ2-5 gives the full variable domain: DGGITQSPKYLFRKEGQNVTLSCEQNLNHDAMYWYRQDPGQGLRLIYYSQIVNDFQKGDIAEGYSVSREKKESFPLTVTSAQKNPTAFYLCASSVGTGHQETQYFGPGTRLLVL.

The sample holds one count of this clone. The chain couples TRBV29-1 to TRBJ2-3; 7 positions agree with TRBD2. V dropped 4 bases and J dropped 5; count of bases not matched to a gene: 12. Germline CDR1 is SQVTM and CDR2 is ANQGSEA. The CDR3 spans 15 residues. CDR3 protein: CSVGGRATVGDTQYF. The CDR3 nucleotides read TGCAGCGTTGGGGGGAGGGCGACGGTAGGAGATACGCAGTATTTT.

This sequence joins TRBV14 and TRBJ2-3; a possible D gene is TRBD2 (6 bases). The germline V gene encodes CDR1 SGHDN and CDR2 FVKESK. The V end lost 4 bases, the J end lost 5 bases, and 19 bases lay between the germline ends. The CDR3 loop spans 16 amino acids. The CDR3, as DNA: TGTGCCAGCAGCCCGCAAGGTATGGGAGGTCGAGATACGCAGTATTTT. Protein: CASSPQGMGGRDTQYF.

The chain has TRBV12-1 and TRBJ2-3; the table's D call TRBD2 went unverified against the DNA. TRBV12-1 is given as a pseudogene. The CDR3 covers 16 residues. Here the CDR3 reads CASSLPTSGFTDTQYF. The CDR3 coding sequence is TGTGCCAGCAGCCTCCCGACTAGCGGGTTCACAGATACGCAGTATTTT.

V gene TRBV9 combines with J gene TRBJ2-2; TRBD1 might be the D (6 bases). The CDR3 is 15 residues long. The V end lost 4 bases, the J end lost 7 bases, and 17 bases lay between the germline ends. CDR1 and CDR2 (germline): SGDLS, YYNGEE. The CDR3 sequence: CASSLLDQGIGELFF. The CDR3, as DNA: TGTGCCAGCAGCCTTCTCGATCAGGGGATCGGGGAGCTGTTTTTT. Drawing the rest from reference TRBV9 and TRBJ2-2, the complete variable domain is DSGVTQTPKHLITATGQRVTLRCSPRSGDLSVYWYQQSLDQGLQFLIQYYNGEERAKGNILERFSAQQFPDLHSELNLSSLELGDSALYFCASSLLDQGIGELFFGEGSRLTVL.

Only a few counts were recorded for this clone. This chain joins TRBV30 and TRBJ1-2; 9 positions agree with TRBD1. The J segment lost 7 bases and the V segment lost 3 bases, leaving 6 bases of the junction unmatched. Germline V gene sequence: CDR1 GTSNPN, CDR2 SVGIG (reference sequence). The CDR3 has 13 residues. CDR3: CAWRWDRDSGYTF. In nucleotides, the CDR3 is TGTGCCTGGAGATGGGACAGGGATTCTGGCTACACCTTC.

In its sample, this clone was seen once. The genes are TRBV6-5 and TRBJ1-4; 7 positions agree with TRBD1. CDR3 size: 14 residues. J lost 7 bases, V lost 6 bases, and 8 bases had no gene match. Germline V CDR1 and CDR2: MNHEY, SVGAGI. The CDR3 reads CASSRDRAGEKLFF. CDR3 in DNA: TGTGCCAGCAGCCGTGACAGGGCCGGTGAAAAACTGTTTTTT.

The chain is built from TRBV18 and TRBJ2-1; D remains unclear. Looked up from germline, CDR1 is KGHSH and CDR2 is LQKENI. The CDR3 has 13 amino acids. V lost 1 base, J lost 3 bases, and 4 bases lay in between. The CDR3 coding sequence is TGTGCCAGCTCACCACGTATCTACAATGAGCAGTTCTTC. Protein: CASSPRIYNEQFF.

This clone was seen only a few times. In DNA, the CDR3 is TGCAGCGTCCGAGGGCAGGGGGACACTGAAGCTTTCTTT. This sequence encodes CSVRGQGDTEAFF. The genes are TRBV29-1 and TRBJ1-1; 7 nucleotides line up with TRBD1. J lost 3 bases, V lost 6 bases, and 7 bases had no gene match. This CDR3 comprises 13 residues. Germline loops: CDR1 SQVTM, CDR2 ANQGSEA.

The genes are TRBV9 and TRBJ2-7, with D possibly being TRBD1 (6 bases). CDR1 is SGDLS and CDR2 is YYNGEE in the germline V gene. The CDR3 extends over 14 amino acids. V lost 4 bases to trimming and J lost 4 bases, with 15 bases between them. Here the CDR3 reads CASSPLAQGYEQYF. CDR3 bases: TGTGCCAGCAGCCCCCTAGCACAGGGATACGAGCAGTACTTC.

V and J are TRBV12-5 and TRBJ2-3; possible D gene TRBD2, 7 bases. Trimming took 0 bases from V and 4 from J, leaving 17 bases between them. Germline V gene data show CDR1 as LGHNT and CDR2 as FRNRAP. This CDR3 spans 17 amino acids. CDR3 nucleotide sequence: TGTGCTAGTGGTTTGGTCCTAGCGGAGGGGGGGGCAGATACGCAGTATTTT. It yields the protein CASGLVLAEGGADTQYF.

This rearrangement joins TRBV11-1 to TRBJ2-3; 7 bases align to TRBD1. The junction had 7 bases not matched to a gene; V was cut back by 5 bases and J by 2 bases. Germline CDR1 is SGHAT and CDR2 is FQDESV (reference sequence). The CDR3 runs 15 residues. In DNA form, the CDR3 reads TGTGCCAGCAGCGATACAGGGGACCACACAGATACGCAGTATTTT. Translated, it gives CASSDTGDHTDTQYF.

The chain joins TRBV7-3 to TRBJ2-1; D unresolved. Trimming left V 5 bases short and J 7 bases short, with 6 bases between. The CDR3 has 11 amino acids. The germline CDR1 and CDR2 sequences are SGHTA and FQGTGA. The CDR3 region is CASSPRNEQFF. The CDR3 DNA reads TGTGCCAGCAGCCCCCGTAATGAGCAGTTCTTC.

The chain is built from TRBV19 and TRBJ1-2; a weak D match, TRBD1 (6 bases). V was trimmed by 7 bases and J by 4 bases, leaving 16 bases between them. The CDR3 is 14 amino acids. Looked up from germline, CDR1 is LNHDA and CDR2 is SQIVND (reference sequence). The CDR3 nucleotides are TGTGCCAGTATGCTGACAGGTTCGGGCTATGGCTACACCTTC. This translates into CASMLTGSGYGYTF.